Below are 26 T cell receptor beta chains sequenced from a single sample in a study of blood T cell repertoires in COVID-19. Clones were sequenced by immunoSEQ multiplex PCR, and TCRdb holds only the in-frame ones, with some missing. The sample lists 230,000 or so clones; 84% were seen once. The specimen sequenced was peripheral blood. The receptors come from a man aged 45-60 years with active or convalescent COVID-19.

This sequence joins TRBV30 and TRBJ2-7, with D tentatively TRBD2 (7 bases). Germline loops: CDR1 GTSNPN, CDR2 SVGIG (reference sequence). CDR3 length equals 12 residues. The V gene lost 5 bases and the J gene lost 2 bases, with 10 bases spanning the gap. CDR3 sequence reads: CAWGRGTYEQYF. As DNA, the CDR3 is TGTGCCTGGGGGAGGGGGACCTACGAGCAGTACTTC.

The rearrangement uses TRBV5-4 and TRBJ2-7; D is perhaps TRBD2 (5 bases). This CDR3 is 14 amino acids long. V was clipped by 5 bases and J by 2 bases, with 14 bases between them. Germline V gene sequence: CDR1 SGHNT, CDR2 YYREEE (reference sequence). The CDR3 here is CASRPELDTYEQYF. The CDR3 region has the DNA TGTGCCAGCAGACCTGAACTAGACACCTACGAGCAGTACTTC.

The V call is TRBV5-4, the J call TRBJ2-5; 7 nucleotides line up with TRBD1. Trimming took 2 bases from V and 5 from J; bases not matched to a gene: 0. Germline values: CDR1 SGHNT, CDR2 YYREEE (reference sequence). The CDR3 covers 12 residues. The CDR3 loop is CASSLQGETQYF. In DNA form, the CDR3 reads TGTGCCAGCAGCTTACAGGGGGAGACCCAGTACTTC.

This chain uses TRBV5-4 with TRBJ2-6, with no clear D. Looked up from germline, CDR1 is SGHNT and CDR2 is YYREEE (reference sequence). V lost 4 bases and J 1 base, leaving 6 bases between the germline ends. CDR3 length equals 14 residues. Written as DNA, the CDR3 is TGTGCCAGCAGCAGAGAGTCTGGGGCCAACGTCCTGACTTTC. Protein product: CASSRESGANVLTF.

About this clone: Other DNA sequences within the sample encode an identical CDR3. The chain employs TRBV6-5 and TRBJ1-5, with a tentative D call TRBD1 (6 bases). Germline CDR1 is MNHEY and CDR2 is SVGAGI. Deletions cut 8 bases from V and 4 bases from J, with 12 bases between. This CDR3 has 13 amino acids. DNA of the CDR3: TGTGCCAGCTCCGGACAGACAAATCAGCCCCAGCATTTT. It is translated as CASSGQTNQPQHF.

V is TRBV20-1 and J is TRBJ1-5; D perhaps matches TRBD1 (6 bases). Germline V gives CDR1 DFQATT, CDR2 SNEGSKA (reference sequence). Trimming took off 3 bases at V and 0 bases at J, with 9 bases between the two ends. CDR3 length: 14 residues. This CDR3 reads CSASPQGSNQPQHF. The CDR3 bases are TGCAGTGCTAGTCCACAGGGTAGCAATCAGCCCCAGCATTTT.

The V call is TRBV5-1, the J call TRBJ1-4; no clear D. The germline V and J ends were trimmed by 2 bases and 7 bases, with 12 bases remaining between them. Germline loops: CDR1 SGHRS, CDR2 YFSETQ. The CDR3 extends over 14 amino acids. The CDR3 nucleotides read TGCGCCAGCAGCTTACAGCCGTTGGGTGAAAAACTGTTTTTT. It encodes CASSLQPLGEKLFF.

This clone was seen only once. This chain links TRBV20-1 with TRBJ2-2, with D perhaps matching TRBD1 (5 bases). The CDR3 runs to 11 residues. Trimming pared 4 bases from V and 6 bases from J, leaving 6 bases between. Looked up from germline, CDR1 is DFQATT and CDR2 is SNEGSKA (reference sequence). The CDR3 loop reads CSAKGPGELFF. CDR3 sequence (DNA): TGCAGTGCTAAGGGGCCCGGGGAGCTGTTTTTT.

The chain employs TRBV19 and TRBJ1-5; tentatively, D is TRBD1 (5 bases). CDR1 is LNHDA and CDR2 is SQIVND in the germline V gene (reference sequence). This CDR3 comprises 17 residues. The V end was cut by 2 bases, the J end by 5 bases, with 19 bases between. DNA of the CDR3: TGTGCCAGTAGTATAATTAGGGGACTGCGAGGGGATCAGCCCCAGCATTTT. Encoded protein: CASSIIRGLRGDQPQHF.

Points on this clone: The same CDR3 also results from other DNA sequences found in this sample. This chain uses TRBV2 with TRBJ2-3; 7 nucleotides align to TRBD1. CDR1 is SNHLY and CDR2 is FYNNEI in the germline V gene. This CDR3 has 14 residues. V lost 4 bases, J lost 4 bases, and 5 bases stayed unmatched. Written as DNA, the CDR3 is TGTGCCAGCAGTGGGGACAGAGGCGCAGATACGCAGTATTTT. It specifies CASSGDRGADTQYF.

Turning to this clone: Germline is not matched at one junction end, which may reflect a read error. Other nucleotide sequences from this sample produce the same CDR3. The J gene is TRBJ2-7, the V gene TRBV5-1; the D gene is possibly TRBD1 (5 bases). This CDR3 is built from 12 residues. From germline, CDR1 is SGHRS and CDR2 YFSETQ. The CDR3 reads CASSLDNYEQYF. Here the CDR3 DNA reads TGCGCCAGCAGTTTGGACAACTACGAGCAGTACTTC. Complete variable domain (other parts from reference TRBV5-1 and TRBJ2-7): KAGVTQTPRYLIKTRGQQVTLSCSPISGHRSVSWYQQTPGQGLQFLFEYFSETQRNKGNFPGRFSGRQFSNSRSEMNVSTLELGDSALYLCASSLDNYEQYFGPGTRLTVT.

The chain joins TRBV5-4 to TRBJ2-3; 9 nucleotides agree with TRBD2. V was pared by 10 bases and J by 5 bases, with 8 bases of the junction left unmatched. The CDR3 is made up of 13 amino acids. The germline CDR1 and CDR2 sequences are SGHNT and YYREEE (reference sequence). In DNA form, the CDR3 reads TGTGCCGCAGGGGCGGGGGGGCTAGATACGCAGTATTTT. Its translation: CAAGAGGLDTQYF.

CDR3 sequence (DNA): TGTGCCAGTAGTACAACAGGGGGCAGAAACTATGGCTACACCTTC. Amino acid sequence: CASSTTGGRNYGYTF. The V gene is TRBV19, the J gene TRBJ1-2; 9 nucleotides line up with TRBD1. The V gene's germline CDR1 is LNHDA and CDR2 SQIVND (reference sequence). Trimming removed 4 bases from V and 2 bases from J; junction bases left unmatched: 5. The CDR3 spans 15 residues.

V and J are TRBV6-5 and TRBJ1-1, with TRBD1 as a possible D gene (5 bases). CDR3 length: 14 residues. The germline gives CDR1 MNHEY, CDR2 SVGAGI. Trimming shortened V by 7 bases and J by 4 bases, and 16 bases separated the two germline ends. The CDR3 sequence: CASIREVGGTEAFF. In nucleotides, the CDR3 is TGTGCCAGCATCCGGGAGGTGGGGGGCACTGAAGCTTTCTTT.

V usage is TRBV29-1 and J usage is TRBJ2-7; D not certain. Trimming took off 5 bases at V and 0 bases at J, with 14 bases between the two ends. This CDR3 has 14 residues. Germline CDR1 is SQVTM and CDR2 is ANQGSEA. The CDR3 DNA reads as TGCAGCGTTATACAGACCGGCCTCTCCTACGAGCAGTACTTC. It codes for CSVIQTGLSYEQYF.

As DNA, the CDR3 is TGTGCCACCAGAGGGAGCTCCTATAATTCACCCCTCCACTTT. As protein: CATRGSSYNSPLHF. The chain links TRBV15 to TRBJ1-6; D uncertain. Germline values: CDR1 LNHNV, CDR2 YYDKDF (reference sequence). CDR3 size: 14 residues. The germline V and J ends were trimmed by 6 bases and 0 bases, with 6 bases remaining between them.

This chain's CDR3 is CASSDRGRTINQPQHF. For the CDR3, the DNA is TGTGCCAGCAGCGACAGGGGGAGAACCATTAATCAGCCCCAGCATTTT. The rearrangement joins TRBV6-2 or TRBV6-3 to TRBJ1-5, with 9 bases fitting TRBD1. CDR1 MNHEY and CDR2 SVGEGT come from the germline V gene. There are 16 residues in the CDR3. V was clipped by 6 bases and J by 4 bases; unmatched bases: 10.

The chain combines TRBV10-3 with TRBJ2-7; TRBD1 matches at 11 bases. CDR1 and CDR2 (germline): ENHRY, SYGVKD. Germline trimming cut 6 bases from V and 5 bases from J; bases unmatched to any gene: 6. The CDR3 is made up of 14 amino acids. The CDR3 nucleotides read TGTGCCATCAGCGGACAGGGGGCGGGACACGAGCAGTACTTC. Its protein product is CAISGQGAGHEQYF.

The chain combines TRBV28 with TRBJ1-4, with D unclear. Germline V gives CDR1 MDHEN, CDR2 SYDVKM. V dropped 3 bases and J dropped 0 bases, with 11 bases sitting between them. The CDR3 length is 16 residues. The CDR3 sequence: CASSFRHSATNEKLFF. The CDR3 bases are TGTGCCAGCAGTTTTAGACATTCCGCAACTAATGAAAAACTGTTTTTT. Drawing the rest from reference TRBV28 and TRBJ1-4, the complete variable domain is DVKVTQSSRYLVKRTGEKVFLECVQDMDHENMFWYRQDPGLGLRLIYFSYDVKMKEKGDIPEGYSVSREKKERFSLILESASTNQTSMYLCASSFRHSATNEKLFFGSGTQLSVL.

The rearrangement uses TRBV7-7 and TRBJ2-1; maybe TRBD2 (7 bases). V was trimmed by 5 bases and J by 2 bases, leaving 10 bases between them. CDR3 length equals 14 residues. The germline gives CDR1 SSHAT, CDR2 FNYEAQ (reference sequence). CDR3: CASSAGGPYNEQFF. CDR3 DNA: TGTGCCAGCAGCGCCGGGGGGCCCTACAATGAGCAGTTCTTC.

The J gene is TRBJ2-2, the V gene TRBV5-6; 10 positions agree with TRBD1. The germline CDR1 and CDR2 sequences are SGHDT and YYEEEE. This CDR3 contains 15 residues. V shed 5 bases and J 3 bases; nucleotides not matched to a gene: 4. This CDR3 reads CASSLDRGHTGELFF. In nucleotides, the CDR3 is TGTGCCAGCAGTCTTGACAGGGGGCACACCGGGGAGCTGTTTTTT.

V and J are TRBV2 and TRBJ1-5, with a tentative D call TRBD1 (6 bases). Deletions cut 8 bases from V and 6 bases from J, with 17 bases between. Germline values: CDR1 SNHLY, CDR2 FYNNEI. The CDR3 extends over 14 amino acids. The CDR3 reads CASGGERGFQPQHF. DNA for the CDR3: TGTGCCAGCGGGGGGGAGAGGGGGTTTCAGCCCCAGCATTTT.

The chain couples TRBV7-8 to TRBJ1-5; D ambiguous. V shed 4 bases and J shed 5 bases, with 12 bases lying between them. From germline, CDR1 is SGHVS and CDR2 FQNEAQ. The CDR3 totals 14 residues. The CDR3 spells CASSSSLMDQPQHF. The CDR3 DNA is TGTGCCAGCAGCTCTAGCCTGATGGATCAGCCCCAGCATTTT.

The V call is TRBV3-1 (or the pseudogene TRBV3-2), the J call TRBJ1-2, with TRBD1 identical over 7 bases. V lost 1 base and J lost 6; bases outside the gene matches: 11. There are 16 residues in the CDR3. CDR1 is LGHDT and CDR2 is YNNKEL in the germline V gene (reference sequence). In DNA form, the CDR3 reads TGTGCCAGCAGCCAAGTAAATCAGCACAGGGGAGATGGCTACACCTTC. It codes for CASSQVNQHRGDGYTF.

The J gene is TRBJ1-2, the V gene TRBV4-3; D not certain. V was pared by 0 bases and J by 8 bases, with 16 bases between. This CDR3 has 15 residues. Germline V gene sequence: CDR1 LGHNA, CDR2 YSLEER. CDR3 in DNA: TGCGCCAGCAGCCAAGATCAGAGGGCCGTGTTGGGCTACACCTTC. It encodes CASSQDQRAVLGYTF.

This chain joins TRBV6-5 and TRBJ1-3; D remains unclear. CDR1 and CDR2 (germline): MNHEY, SVGAGI. This CDR3 is 16 amino acids long. Trimming shortened V by 8 bases and J by 2 bases, and 19 bases separated the two germline ends. The CDR3 coding sequence is TGTGCCAGCGGTTCCTCTAGCGCGTTCGCTGGAAACACCATATATTTT. As protein: CASGSSSAFAGNTIYF.